Listed below are T cell receptor beta chains from one sample, sequenced in a study of post-analysis software for immune sequencing data. TCRdb processed the PCR reads anew with MiXCR; each CDR3 protein has one entry. The sample records a few hundred thousand distinct CDR3 sequences, roughly 35% being singletons. Source material: blood. These receptors all stem from a girl under 18 with multiple sclerosis. The CDR3 runs from the conserved cysteine through the conserved F or W. A D gene is named only where the DNA matches it firmly. Clone size is shown for a subset of rows, as once, few, many or a class of expanded clone.

TRBV9	TRBD1	TRBJ2-5	many	CASSAPGQGKKETQYF	TGTGCCAGCAGCGCCCCGGGACAGGGCAAAAAAGAGACCCAGTACTTC
TRBV28	.	TRBJ1-1	.	CASPGPGNFNTEAFF	TGTGCCAGCCCGGGACCGGGGAACTTCAATACTGAAGCTTTCTTT
TRBV7-9	TRBD2	TRBJ2-7	few	CASSHWREQNYEQYF	TGTGCCAGCAGCCATTGGCGGGAGCAAAACTACGAGCAGTACTTC
TRBV7-9	.	TRBJ2-4	.	CASSFFQGAKNIQYF	TGTGCCAGCAGCTTTTTTCAGGGGGCCAAAAACATTCAGTACTTC
TRBV6-5	.	TRBJ2-7	.	CASSSPKDWSYEQYF	TGTGCCAGCAGCTCTCCTAAGGATTGGTCCTACGAGCAGTACTTC
TRBV5-1	.	TRBJ2-7	many	CASSFDRPYEQYF	TGCGCCAGCAGCTTTGACAGGCCCTACGAGCAGTACTTC
TRBV7-8	TRBD1	TRBJ1-4	few	CASSLTGGQGDEKLFF	TGTGCCAGCAGCTTAACAGGCGGACAGGGGGATGAAAAACTGTTTTTT
TRBV7-8	TRBD1	TRBJ1-4	.	CASSRGDSEKLFF	TGTGCCAGCAGCCGTGGGGACAGCGAAAAACTGTTTTTT
TRBV29-1	TRBD2	TRBJ2-6	.	CSVSQVGGRLSGANVLTF	TGCAGCGTCTCACAGGTGGGGGGGAGGCTCTCTGGGGCCAACGTCCTGACTTTC
TRBV20-1	TRBD1	TRBJ1-5	few	CSASETGGGQPQHF	TGCAGTGCTAGTGAGACAGGGGGCGGGCAGCCCCAGCATTTT
TRBV5-1	.	TRBJ2-6	.	CASSHRQAGANVLTF	TGCGCCAGCAGCCATCGACAGGCTGGGGCCAACGTCCTGACTTTC
TRBV12-3/TRBV12-4	TRBD2	TRBJ2-2	.	CASRPGGARTGELFF	TGTGCCAGCAGACCCGGGGGGGCCCGGACCGGGGAGCTGTTTTTT
TRBV11-2	.	TRBJ1-2	few	CASNPLDHLSSGYTF	TGTGCCAGCAACCCCCTGGACCATCTATCGTCCGGCTACACCTTC
TRBV4-3	.	TRBJ2-3	.	CASSQLGKILGPTDTQYF	TGCGCGAGCAGCCAATTAGGCAAAATACTAGGCCCAACAGATACGCAGTATTTT
TRBV12-3/TRBV12-4	.	TRBJ2-1	few	CASSLIVRTPGANEQFF	TGTGCCAGCAGTTTAATCGTACGGACTCCCGGGGCGAATGAGCAGTTCTTC
TRBV12-5	.	TRBJ1-1	few	CASGLVVGRNTEAFF	TGTGCTAGTGGTTTGGTAGTAGGGAGGAACACTGAAGCTTTCTTT
TRBV5-1	.	TRBJ2-7	many	CASSLDQGTYEQYF	TGCGCCAGCAGCTTGGATCAGGGTACCTACGAGCAGTACTTC
TRBV28	.	TRBJ1-6	few	CASSPLDLINSPLHF	TGTGCCAGCAGCCCCCTCGACCTAATTAATTCACCCCTCCACTTT
TRBV10-3	TRBD1	TRBJ1-5	.	CASRDSMSNQPQHF	TGTGCCTCCAGGGACAGCATGAGCAATCAGCCCCAGCATTTT
TRBV12-3/TRBV12-4	.	TRBJ2-1	.	CASSRTGDNNGQFF	TGTGCCAGCAGTCGTACCGGGGACAACAATGGGCAGTTCTTC
TRBV14	.	TRBJ1-1	.	CASSQLGWEDTEAFF	TGTGCCAGCAGCCAACTAGGATGGGAGGACACTGAAGCTTTCTTT
TRBV14	.	TRBJ2-1	.	CASSQEDDNEQFF	TGTGCCAGCAGCCAAGAGGACGACAATGAGCAGTTCTTC
TRBV12-3/TRBV12-4	TRBD1	TRBJ1-1	.	CASSFSPGQGNTEAFF	TGTGCCAGCAGTTTTTCCCCGGGACAGGGGAACACTGAAGCTTTCTTT
TRBV27	.	TRBJ1-1	few	CASSSQNSRTEAFF	TGTGCCAGCAGTTCTCAAAATAGCCGGACTGAAGCTTTCTTT
TRBV5-6	TRBD1	TRBJ2-1	.	CASSRLTGTGSYNEQFF	TGTGCCAGCAGCCGACTCACGGGGACAGGCTCCTACAATGAGCAGTTCTTC
TRBV30	.	TRBJ1-1	.	CAWSGQAEAFF	TGTGCCTGGAGTGGACAGGCTGAAGCTTTCTTT
TRBV12-3/TRBV12-4	TRBD1	TRBJ2-1	.	CASTSGTGLYNEQFF	TGTGCCAGCACCTCCGGGACAGGCCTATACAATGAGCAGTTCTTC
TRBV3-1	TRBD2	TRBJ2-3	.	CASTQLAGESTDTQYF	TGTGCCAGCACTCAACTAGCGGGGGAAAGCACAGATACGCAGTATTTT
TRBV28	.	TRBJ1-5	.	CASTPAGQGSNQPQHF	TGTGCCAGCACCCCGGCGGGTCAGGGAAGCAATCAGCCCCAGCATTTT
TRBV25-1	TRBD2	TRBJ2-3	few	CASSTGTSGGASDTQYF	TGTGCCAGCAGCACCGGGACTAGCGGGGGGGCCTCAGATACGCAGTATTTT
TRBV5-1	.	TRBJ2-5	.	CASSLAEGGSETQYF	TGCGCCAGCAGCTTGGCCGAAGGGGGTTCGGAGACCCAGTACTTC
TRBV12-3/TRBV12-4	.	TRBJ2-7	few	CASSLGTIYEQYF	TGTGCCAGCAGTTTAGGGACAATTTACGAGCAGTACTTC
TRBV2	.	TRBJ2-7	many	CASSDTYEQYF	TGTGCCAGCAGTGACACCTACGAGCAGTACTTC
TRBV7-9	TRBD1	TRBJ1-4	few	CASSLQGGGEKLFF	TGTGCCAGCAGCTTACAGGGGGGGGGTGAAAAACTGTTTTTT
TRBV6-1	.	TRBJ2-2	.	CASSDPFRGAGTGELFF	TGTGCCAGCAGTGACCCCTTCAGGGGCGCAGGGACCGGGGAGCTGTTTTTT